The clone carrying this TCR beta chain was found many times. Its antigen is undetermined. Generation of TCR beta libraries employed quantitative 5'-RACE incorporating molecular barcodes. One entry per CDR3 protein, called by TCRdb with MiXCR from the 5' RACE reads. The repertoire holds 50,000 to 70,000 distinct CDR3 sequences, approximately 6% seen once, with approximately 5% in the top ten. The data were obtained in a study of CD8 T cells in ankylosing spondylitis. Germline values: CDR1 SGHRS, CDR2 YFSETQ. With V trimmed by 5 bases and J by 5 bases, 9 bases remained unmatched. This CDR3 region has 14 residues. Study-level results: Researchers reportedly found disease-linked clones significantly enriched in matched ankylosing spondylitis synovial fluid.

This TCR came from a male donor with ankylosing spondylitis. The specimen sequenced was synovial fluid, either unsorted or a sorted T cell fraction (not recorded which). This chain uses TRBV5-1 with TRBJ2-5; 7 bases are shared with TRBD1. The CDR3 DNA sequence: TGCGCCAGCAGTAGACAGGGAATAGGCGAGACCCAGTACTTC. Amino acid sequence: CASSRQGIGETQYF.